The sequence of this T cell receptor (beta chain) was determined in a study of control samples from healthy donors and cancer patients. CDR1 and CDR2 (germline): MGHRA, YSYEKL. Trimming took 4 bases from V and 3 from J; bases not matched to a gene: 7. This CDR3 region has 16 residues. Repertoires were generated with immunoSEQ multiplex PCR, while TCRdb's copy carries only in-frame clones and drops some. The sample yields tens of thousands of clones, approximately 88% seen once. The V and J genes are TRBV4-1 and TRBJ2-3; 10 nucleotides match TRBD1. The origin of this receptor is a woman between 50 and 59 years old with colorectal cancer. The sample taken for sequencing was PBMCs. This chain's CDR3 is CASSPTGTGETDTQYF. CDR3 DNA: TGCGCCAGCAGCCCCACCGGGACAGGGGAAACAGATACGCAGTATTTT.